These T cell receptor beta chains were read from a single sample in a study of shared clonotypes between healthy human individuals. Assay: immunoSEQ multiplex PCR; the TCRdb copy retains only in-frame clones and omits some. The data show about 1 million clones, more than 75% seen once. Input material: memory CD4+ T cells from PBMCs. These receptors all come from a man aged 18 to 35 in good health. Some clones in this sample may be carry-over from other donors' samples. Both conserved end residues are part of each CDR3. The D gene is left open where the match is weak. Clone size appears in some rows only: once, few, many, or a class for an expanded clone.

clone size: .; V gene: TRBV19; D gene: TRBD1; J gene: TRBJ2-1; CDR3 DNA: TGTGCCAGTAGTACCCGGACAGGGGGCTTTGGTATGGGGCAGTTCTTC; CDR3 protein: CASSTRTGGFGMGQFF
clone size: .; V gene: TRBV5-4; D gene: TRBD2; J gene: TRBJ2-5; CDR3 DNA: TGTGCCAGCAGCTTGGGAGAGCGGGGGGGCCAAGAGACCCAGTACTTC; CDR3 protein: CASSLGERGGQETQYF
clone size: many; V gene: TRBV6-5; D gene: .; J gene: TRBJ1-1; CDR3 DNA: TGTGCCAGCAGTTACTCCGGCGGTTCGCCTGAAGCTTTCTTT; CDR3 protein: CASSYSGGSPEAFF
clone size: .; V gene: TRBV5-4; D gene: TRBD1; J gene: TRBJ1-2; CDR3 DNA: TGTGCCAGCAGCTTCCCGGGACAGGGAAACTATGGCTACACCTTC; CDR3 protein: CASSFPGQGNYGYTF
clone size: .; V gene: TRBV6-6; D gene: .; J gene: TRBJ2-1; CDR3 DNA: TGTGCCAGCAGTTACTCGGTGAATGAGCAGTTCTTC; CDR3 protein: CASSYSVNEQFF
clone size: .; V gene: TRBV6-1; D gene: .; J gene: TRBJ1-5; CDR3 DNA: TGTGCCAGCAGTGTTACCGGCCAGCCCCAGCATTTT; CDR3 protein: CASSVTGQPQHF
clone size: .; V gene: TRBV7-2; D gene: .; J gene: TRBJ2-6; CDR3 DNA: TGTGCCAGCAGCTTAGTCTTCGTAAGCTCTGGGGCCAACGTCCTGACTTTC; CDR3 protein: CASSLVFVSSGANVLTF
clone size: .; V gene: TRBV7-8; D gene: TRBD1; J gene: TRBJ1-1; CDR3 DNA: TGTGCCAGCAGCTTTAGGACAGGACCTAACACTGAAGCTTTCTTT; CDR3 protein: CASSFRTGPNTEAFF
clone size: .; V gene: TRBV11-2; D gene: .; J gene: TRBJ2-6; CDR3 DNA: TGTGCCAGCAGCTTAGGACAGCCTGGGGCCAACGTCCTGACTTTC; CDR3 protein: CASSLGQPGANVLTF
clone size: .; V gene: TRBV7-3; D gene: .; J gene: TRBJ2-3; CDR3 DNA: TGTGCCAGCAGCTTAACAAACACAGATACGCAGTATTTT; CDR3 protein: CASSLTNTDTQYF
clone size: many; V gene: TRBV28; D gene: TRBD1; J gene: TRBJ1-2; CDR3 DNA: TGTGCCAGCAGTCCGTCGACAGGGTACACGGTCTATGGCTACACCTTC; CDR3 protein: CASSPSTGYTVYGYTF
clone size: .; V gene: TRBV14; D gene: .; J gene: TRBJ2-6; CDR3 DNA: TGTGCCAGCAGCCAAGTGATGGGGCTAAGCTCTGGGGCCAACGTCCTGACTTTC; CDR3 protein: CASSQVMGLSSGANVLTF
clone size: .; V gene: TRBV30; D gene: TRBD1; J gene: TRBJ1-4; CDR3 DNA: TGTGCCTGGGTGCCCGACAGGGGAGAAAAACTGTTTTTT; CDR3 protein: CAWVPDRGEKLFF
clone size: .; V gene: TRBV18; D gene: TRBD1; J gene: TRBJ1-1; CDR3 DNA: TGTGCCAGCTCACCACCGACAGGGGACTGGAACACTGAAGCTTTCTTT; CDR3 protein: CASSPPTGDWNTEAFF
clone size: .; V gene: TRBV29-1; D gene: TRBD1; J gene: TRBJ1-2; CDR3 DNA: TGCAGCGTTGAAGGCCCCTACAGGGGGCATAGACACTTC; CDR3 protein: CSVEGPYRGHRHF
clone size: .; V gene: TRBV6-1; D gene: .; J gene: TRBJ1-1; CDR3 DNA: TGTGCCAGCAGTGACCAGGGAACTACTGAAGCTTTCTTT; CDR3 protein: CASSDQGTTEAFF
clone size: .; V gene: TRBV5-4; D gene: .; J gene: TRBJ2-1; CDR3 DNA: TGTGCCAGCAGCTTGGTTAGGGGGATTGGTAGCTACAATGAGCAGTTCTTC; CDR3 protein: CASSLVRGIGSYNEQFF
clone size: .; V gene: TRBV2; D gene: .; J gene: TRBJ1-2; CDR3 DNA: TGTGCCAGCAGTGAAGCCGTCGGTATCCGGGGGTTCTATGGCTACACCTTC; CDR3 protein: CASSEAVGIRGFYGYTF
clone size: .; V gene: TRBV4-2; D gene: .; J gene: TRBJ2-5; CDR3 DNA: TGTGCCAGCAGCCAAAACTTGGGCTACCAAGAGACCCAGTACTTC; CDR3 protein: CASSQNLGYQETQYF
clone size: .; V gene: TRBV6-1; D gene: .; J gene: TRBJ1-1; CDR3 DNA: TGTGCCAGCATAATACCAGGGATGAACACTGAAGCTTTCTTT; CDR3 protein: CASIIPGMNTEAFF
clone size: few; V gene: TRBV11-2; D gene: .; J gene: TRBJ2-5; CDR3 DNA: TGTGCCAGCAGCTTTTTAGGGGGGTACCAAGAGACCCAGTACTTC; CDR3 protein: CASSFLGGYQETQYF
clone size: .; V gene: TRBV20-1; D gene: .; J gene: TRBJ2-1; CDR3 DNA: TGCAGTGCTAGGTCGGATAATGAGCAGTTCTTC; CDR3 protein: CSARSDNEQFF
clone size: .; V gene: TRBV18; D gene: .; J gene: TRBJ2-5; CDR3 DNA: TGTGCCAGCTCACCCCGACAGCCGGAGACCCAGTACTTC; CDR3 protein: CASSPRQPETQYF
clone size: .; V gene: TRBV25-1; D gene: .; J gene: TRBJ1-3; CDR3 DNA: TGTGCCAGCAGTGACGCTCGGGTGGGCGGAAACACCATATATTTT; CDR3 protein: CASSDARVGGNTIYF
clone size: .; V gene: TRBV7-8; D gene: .; J gene: TRBJ2-7; CDR3 DNA: TGTGCCAGCAGCAGCCGACAGGCGGGGTCCTACGAGCAGTACTTC; CDR3 protein: CASSSRQAGSYEQYF
clone size: .; V gene: TRBV4-1; D gene: TRBD2; J gene: TRBJ2-7; CDR3 DNA: TGCGCCAGCAGCCACTACGTGGCTAGCGGGACCTACGAGCAGTACTTC; CDR3 protein: CASSHYVASGTYEQYF
clone size: few; V gene: TRBV19; D gene: TRBD1; J gene: TRBJ1-5; CDR3 DNA: TGTGCCAGTACGACAGGGGGCGTACGGAATCAGCCCCAGCATTTT; CDR3 protein: CASTTGGVRNQPQHF
clone size: once; V gene: TRBV27; D gene: TRBD2; J gene: TRBJ2-1; CDR3 DNA: TGTGCCAGCAAACCCCTAGCGGGAGGACCATACAATGAGCAGTTCTTC; CDR3 protein: CASKPLAGGPYNEQFF
clone size: .; V gene: TRBV10-3; D gene: TRBD2; J gene: TRBJ2-3; CDR3 DNA: TGTGCCATCAGTGGTGGGGCGGGAGGTCGGGAAGATACGCAGTATTTT; CDR3 protein: CAISGGAGGREDTQYF
clone size: once; V gene: TRBV28; D gene: .; J gene: TRBJ1-5; CDR3 DNA: TGTGCCAGCAGACCGACAGTTTTTCAGCCCCAGCATTTT; CDR3 protein: CASRPTVFQPQHF
clone size: .; V gene: TRBV4-2; D gene: TRBD2; J gene: TRBJ2-7; CDR3 DNA: TGTGCCAGCAGCCAAGTAGCGACTAGCGGGAGTAGCGAGCAGTACTTC; CDR3 protein: CASSQVATSGSSEQYF
clone size: few; V gene: TRBV21-1; D gene: .; J gene: TRBJ1-2; CDR3 DNA: TGTGCCAGCAGCACCTACAGGGGATTACCCCTCTCGGACTATGGCTACACCTTC; CDR3 protein: CASSTYRGLPLSDYGYTF
clone size: .; V gene: TRBV7-8; D gene: .; J gene: TRBJ2-5; CDR3 DNA: TGTGCCAGCAGCTTCCGAAGACAAGAGACCCAGTACTTC; CDR3 protein: CASSFRRQETQYF
clone size: few; V gene: TRBV5-1; D gene: .; J gene: TRBJ2-7; CDR3 DNA: TGCGCCAGCAGCTTGGGATACGAGCAGTACTTC; CDR3 protein: CASSLGYEQYF
clone size: .; V gene: TRBV18; D gene: TRBD1; J gene: TRBJ2-3; CDR3 DNA: TGTGCCAGCTCAGCGTCCGGGACAGTCACAGATACGCAGTATTTT; CDR3 protein: CASSASGTVTDTQYF
clone size: .; V gene: TRBV19; D gene: .; J gene: TRBJ2-3; CDR3 DNA: TGTGCCAGTAGTATAGACCCTCGGGGGACAGATACGCAGTATTTT; CDR3 protein: CASSIDPRGTDTQYF
clone size: .; V gene: TRBV5-1; D gene: TRBD1; J gene: TRBJ1-2; CDR3 DNA: TGCGCCAGCAGCTTGGAGGGGGCTAGCTATGGCTACACCTTC; CDR3 protein: CASSLEGASYGYTF
clone size: once; V gene: TRBV6-1; D gene: TRBD2; J gene: TRBJ2-1; CDR3 DNA: TGTGCCTCCGGGAGGGGGACTCAACCCTCCTACGAGCAGTTCTTC; CDR3 protein: CASGRGTQPSYEQFF
clone size: .; V gene: TRBV27; D gene: .; J gene: TRBJ2-2; CDR3 DNA: TGTGCCAGCAGTTTATCGTACGGGGCGAACACCGGGGAGCTGTTTTTT; CDR3 protein: CASSLSYGANTGELFF
clone size: .; V gene: TRBV7-9; D gene: TRBD1; J gene: TRBJ2-5; CDR3 DNA: TGTGCCAGCAGCTCCGGGACAGGGCCCCAAGAGACCCAGTACTTC; CDR3 protein: CASSSGTGPQETQYF
clone size: .; V gene: TRBV6-6; D gene: .; J gene: TRBJ1-5; CDR3 DNA: TGTGCCAGCAGTTACCAGAGGGCTCAGCCCCAGCATTTT; CDR3 protein: CASSYQRAQPQHF
clone size: .; V gene: TRBV28; D gene: .; J gene: TRBJ2-7; CDR3 DNA: TGTGCCAGCAGTCGACTCCGGGGACCCGCAATCAAGGGCCACTACGAGCAGTACTTC; CDR3 protein: CASSRLRGPAIKGHYEQYF
clone size: .; V gene: TRBV29-1; D gene: .; J gene: TRBJ2-2; CDR3 DNA: TGCAGCGTTGGGAGGGGCCGGTGGGAGACCGGGGAGCTGTTTTTT; CDR3 protein: CSVGRGRWETGELFF